The clone carrying this TCR beta chain has only a few counts. This entry belongs to a study of early T cells in non-severe SARS-CoV-2 infection. Across the study: Whole-blood bulk RNA, unsorted, was sequenced, and chains were unpaired.

This CDR3 is 13 amino acids long. V lost 5 bases, J lost 4 bases, and 14 bases lay in between. Per the germline V gene, CDR1 is DFQATT and CDR2 is SNEGSKA (reference sequence). TCRdb passed the 5' RACE reads through MiXCR, listing each CDR3 protein once. The sample lists tens of thousands of distinct CDR3 sequences, roughly 4.4% seen once, with 15% to 20% in the top ten. The chain joins TRBV20-1 to TRBJ1-1; D is undetermined. The sequencing input was whole blood. This TCR was recovered from an adult who was a healthcare worker with PCR-confirmed SARS-CoV-2 infection or an uninfected control (not recorded which). This CDR3 reads CSARAPVGTEAFF. Written as DNA, the CDR3 is TGCAGTGCTCGGGCCCCCGTGGGCACTGAAGCTTTCTTT.